What follows is one T cell receptor (beta chain) and its context. Its cognate antigen is unknown. This sample was included in a study of monozygotic twins with inflammatory bowel disease. General observations from the study: Healthy co-twins showed greater TCRbeta diversity (inverse Simpson) than IBD patients.

The CDR3 consists of 14 residues. Per the germline V gene, CDR1 is SGHRS and CDR2 is YFSETQ. Template switching was used to attach UMIs, which incorporated a 6-nucleotide sample barcode. Reanalyzing the 5' RACE reads, TCRdb keeps one entry per CDR3 protein, without DNA. The sample's table shows 310,000 or so distinct CDR3 sequences. Sequencing was done on a sample of blood. This TCR was sampled from a human donor with ulcerative colitis or Crohn's disease, or a healthy co-twin of an affected twin (not recorded which). The rearrangement uses TRBV5-1 and TRBJ1-1. CDR3 protein: CASSFGGGSTEAFF.